The present entry profiles one TCR beta chain with its context. Its antigen is unknown. The deep-level immunoSEQ assay was used. The authors split each subset's genomic DNA evenly across several immunoSEQ plates. TCRdb's copy holds only in-frame clones and misses some; the assay was immunoSEQ multiplex PCR. The data contain 1.4 million or so clones, just under 99% of them singletons. These data originate in a study of shared clonotypes between healthy human individuals. Study background: A couple of women and a few men aged 18 to 49 made up the donors. Study findings and constraints: Represented diversity, genetic and exposure-history alike, was limited by few donors.

Looked up from germline, CDR1 is SGHVS and CDR2 is FNYEAQ. V was pared by 1 base and J by 2 bases, with 15 bases between. This CDR3 is 17 amino acids long. This TCR was recovered from a man aged 25-45 years in good health. The specimen was naive CD4+ T cells sorted from blood. The subset here: CD45RA+ positively selected. J is TRBJ2-1 and V is TRBV7-6; D gene unclear. The CDR3 DNA is TGTGCCAGCAGCTTAGAATCCGCGCAGTCCACCTACAATGAGCAGTTCTTC. Its translation: CASSLESAQSTYNEQFF.